The 7 T cell receptor beta chains given below trace back to one sample, sequenced in a study of CD8 T cells in ankylosing spondylitis (dated by TCRdb to about 2017). Study-level results and caveats: Blood from ankylosing spondylitis patients appeared to be characterized by a TCR beta motif made up of eight highly homologous amino acid variants.

Their antigen targets remain unknown. Receptor libraries were prepared by 5' RACE. Sequencer: Illumina HiSeq 2500. TCRdb itself trimmed the public reads at Q25 with fastp, ran MiXCR and retained productive beta chains. Each entry is one CDR3 protein sequence, shown with its most common DNA and genes. Recorded for this sample are just under 550,000 distinct CDR3 sequences; about 12% of them occurred a single time. In total, the top ten clones hold over 6.5% of the sample. The specimen sequenced was blood, either unsorted or a sorted T cell fraction (not recorded which). The receptors come from a male donor with ankylosing spondylitis.

The rearrangement links TRBV7-2 to TRBJ2-1, with TRBD1 matching over 12 bases. There are 16 residues in the CDR3. The trim removed 2 bases at V and 9 bases at J, leaving 8 bases unmatched. Germline values: CDR1 SGHTA, CDR2 FQGNSA. CDR3 in DNA: TGTGCCAGCAGCTTATTGTTGGGACAGGGGGCGGGTGAGCAGTTCTTC. Encoded protein: CASSLLLGQGAGEQFF. Together with reference TRBV7-2 and TRBJ2-1, the CDR3 gives the full variable domain: GAGVSQSPSNKVTEKGKDVELRCDPISGHTALYWYRQSLGQGLEFLIYFQGNSAPDKSGLPSDRFSAERTGGSVSTLTIQRTQQEDSAVYLCASSLLLGQGAGEQFFGPGTRLTVL.

The gene calls are TRBV6-4 and TRBJ2-1; a weak D match, TRBD2 (6 bases). Trimming shortened V by 3 bases and J by 9 bases, and 18 bases separated the two germline ends. CDR3 length: 15 amino acids. Per germline, CDR1 MRHNA and CDR2 SNTAGT. The CDR3 DNA follows: TGTGCCAGCAGTGAGCGGGGCGCTATAGCTGCTGAGCAGTTCTTC. Its protein is CASSERGAIAAEQFF.

The chain recombines TRBV6-2 or TRBV6-3 with TRBJ2-1; D not resolved. V was pared by 6 bases and J by 4 bases, with 19 bases between. The CDR3 runs 16 residues. In germline, CDR1 is MNHEY, CDR2 SVGEGT. The CDR3 sequence is CASSHPGRVEYNEQFF. CDR3 DNA: TGTGCCAGCAGCCACCCCGGTCGGGTAGAGTACAATGAGCAGTTCTTC.

In this sample, this clonotype turned up a few times. The chain couples TRBV29-1 to TRBJ1-2; D gene ambiguous. The germline V and J ends were trimmed by 3 bases and 2 bases, with 13 bases remaining between them. The germline V gene has CDR1 SQVTM and CDR2 ANQGSEA. CDR3 size: 14 residues. The CDR3 loop is CSVEWQSVNYGYTF. The CDR3 nucleotides read TGCAGCGTTGAGTGGCAGTCAGTCAACTATGGCTACACCTTC.

The chain carries TRBV19 and TRBJ1-5; a possible D gene is TRBD1 (5 bases). The CDR3 covers 13 residues. The germline V gene encodes CDR1 LNHDA and CDR2 SQIVND (reference sequence). Deletions cut 7 bases from V and 3 bases from J, with 10 bases between. The CDR3 loop reads CASMGQPNQPQHF. In DNA form, the CDR3 reads TGTGCCAGTATGGGGCAGCCCAATCAGCCCCAGCATTTT. The full variable domain, its missing parts supplied by reference TRBV19 and TRBJ1-5, is DGGITQSPKYLFRKEGQNVTLSCEQNLNHDAMYWYRQDPGQGLRLIYYSQIVNDFQKGDIAEGYSVSREKKESFPLTVTSAQKNPTAFYLCASMGQPNQPQHFGDGTRLSIL.

This clonotype was seen more than once but under ten times. V and J are TRBV4-1 and TRBJ2-1; 10 bases agree with TRBD2. Unmatched junction bases numbered 6, after V lost 4 bases and J lost 3 bases. Germline CDR1 and CDR2: MGHRA and YSYEKL. The CDR3 has 16 residues. CDR3 nucleotide sequence: TGCGCCAGCAGCCTCCTAAGACTAGCGGGCTACAATGAGCAGTTCTTC. This translates into CASSLLRLAGYNEQFF.

This clonotype was seen at least ten times. The V and J genes are TRBV10-3 and TRBJ2-1, with 8 bases matching TRBD2. The CDR3 extends over 13 amino acids. With V trimmed by 10 bases and J by 7 bases, 9 bases remained unmatched. CDR1 and CDR2 from the germline V gene are ENHRY and SYGVKD. CDR3 DNA sequence: TGTGCCACCCAAGCGGGAGCAGGTAATGAGCAGTTCTTC. This sequence encodes CATQAGAGNEQFF.